Listed here are 17 T cell receptor beta chains from one sample, sequenced in a study of CD8 T cells in ankylosing spondylitis. Using its own MiXCR run on the 5' RACE reads, TCRdb lists one record per CDR3 protein. The sample records over 150,000 distinct CDR3 sequences, 18% being singletons. The sequencing input was blood, either unsorted or a sorted T cell fraction (not recorded which). Receptors were obtained from a male donor aged 5 to 30 with ankylosing spondylitis or in good health (not recorded which).

In its sample, this clonotype was seen many times. The chain employs TRBV11-2 and TRBJ1-1, with a weak D call TRBD1 (5 bases). Trimming cost V 4 bases and J 1 base, with 16 bases left between them. Germline CDR1 SGHAT, CDR2 FQNNGV. This CDR3 has 16 amino acids. In nucleotides, the CDR3 is TGTGCCAGCAGCTCCAACAAAGGACACGGGAACACTGAAGCTTTCTTT. Translation gives CASSSNKGHGNTEAFF.

This clonotype was seen at least ten times. The V gene is TRBV27, the J gene TRBJ2-7; D call uncertain. Germline CDR1 and CDR2: MNHEY and SMNVEV (reference sequence). The CDR3 is made up of 11 amino acids. The V gene lost 10 bases and the J gene lost 3 bases, with 10 bases spanning the gap. CDR3 amino acids: CATGPGYEQYV. The DNA for the CDR3 is TGTGCCACTGGCCCAGGCTACGAGCAGTACGTC.

As to this clonotype: One junction end does not reproduce the germline sequence, and a read error may be involved. The chain employs TRBV18 and TRBJ2-7, with D tentatively TRBD1 (6 bases). Per the germline V gene, CDR1 is KGHSH and CDR2 is LQKENI. The CDR3 is made up of 19 amino acids. CDR3 bases: TGTGCCAGCTCTCCACCTAACCACACAGGGACCCCCAAACTCTACGAGCAGTACTTC. Its translation is CASSPPNHTGTPKLYEQYF.

This clonotype was detected many times. The rearrangement joins TRBV4-1 to TRBJ2-2; D possibly corresponds to TRBD1 (6 bases). The germline CDR1 and CDR2 sequences are MGHRA and YSYEKL. This CDR3 is 17 amino acids long. The V and J ends lost 1 base and 2 bases respectively, with 14 bases between them. CDR3 sequence: CASSQGPGTSNTGELFF. The CDR3 nucleotides read TGCGCCAGCAGCCAAGGCCCCGGGACAAGTAACACCGGGGAGCTGTTTTTT.

The chain uses TRBV12-3 or TRBV12-4 and TRBJ1-5; D gene unclear. The V and J ends lost 1 base and 3 bases respectively, with 4 bases between them. CDR3 length: 13 amino acids. CDR3 in DNA: TGTGCCAGCAGTTTAGTCAACAATCAGCCCCAGCATTTT. This translates into CASSLVNNQPQHF.

This clonotype was recorded at least ten times. The chain joins TRBV4-2 to TRBJ2-2, with TRBD1 identical over 7 bases. V dropped 3 bases and J dropped 1; count of bases not matched to a gene: 5. The V gene's germline CDR1 is LGHNA and CDR2 YNFKEQ. The CDR3 extends over 16 amino acids. Written as DNA, the CDR3 is TGTGCCAGCAGCCAGGGGACAGCCCTGAACACCGGGGAGCTGTTTTTT. Its translation is CASSQGTALNTGELFF.

This clonotype was counted ten times or more. V and J are TRBV20-1 and TRBJ2-2, with 8 nucleotides matching TRBD1. This CDR3 has 14 amino acids. Germline CDR1 reads DFQATT; CDR2 reads SNEGSKA (reference sequence). V trimming: 0 bases; J trimming: 6 bases; junction bases outside the gene matches: 3. CDR3 sequence reads: CSARDLQGAGELFF. Here the CDR3 DNA reads TGCAGTGCTAGAGATCTACAGGGGGCCGGGGAGCTGTTTTTT.

In this sample, this clonotype turned up many times. This sequence joins TRBV6-4 and TRBJ2-3; TRBD2 might be the D (6 bases). In germline, CDR1 is MRHNA, CDR2 SNTAGT. The CDR3 sequence is 13 residues long. V was cut by 5 bases and J by 0 bases, with 6 bases left in between. The CDR3: CASSSGSTDTQYF. The DNA of the CDR3 is TGTGCCAGCAGTAGCGGGAGCACAGATACGCAGTATTTT.

This clonotype occurred a few times. V usage is TRBV29-1 and J usage is TRBJ2-1; the match to TRBD2 covers 7 bases. The CDR3 is made up of 13 amino acids. Trimming cost V 6 bases and J 3 bases; bases outside gene matches: 5. CDR1 SQVTM and CDR2 ANQGSEA come from the germline V gene. Written as DNA, the CDR3 is TGCAGCGTGGCCGGGACTAACTACAATGAGCAGTTCTTC. Translation: CSVAGTNYNEQFF.

Ten or more counts support this clonotype. The chain is built from TRBV12-3 or TRBV12-4 and TRBJ2-7; no definite D call. Trimming shortened V by 6 bases and J by 0 bases, and 12 bases separated the two germline ends. There are 14 residues in the CDR3. CDR3 nucleotide sequence: TGTGCCAGCAGCCGCGGTCCCAGCTCCTACGAGCAGTACTTC. Translating gives CASSRGPSSYEQYF.

Many counts were recorded for this clonotype. The V and J genes are TRBV7-8 and TRBJ2-1; 7 bases line up with TRBD2. Germline CDR1 and CDR2: SGHVS and FQNEAQ. V dropped 2 bases and J dropped 8; count of bases not matched to a gene: 6. The CDR3 consists of 14 residues. The CDR3 nucleotides read TGTGCCAGCAGCTTACGAGTAGCGGGCGATGAGCAGTTCTTC. It specifies CASSLRVAGDEQFF. The complete variable domain, with remaining parts taken from reference TRBV7-8 and TRBJ2-1, reads GAGVSQSPRYKVAKRGQDVALRCDPISGHVSLFWYQQALGQGPEFLTYFQNEAQLDKSGLPSDRFFAERPEGSVSTLKIQRTQQEDSAVYLCASSLRVAGDEQFFGPGTRLTVL.

In its sample, this clonotype was seen many times. This chain links TRBV27 with TRBJ2-3; D is unresolved. Germline CDR1 reads MNHEY; CDR2 reads SMNVEV (reference sequence). CDR3 size: 14 residues. Trimming removed 10 bases at V and 2 bases at J, with 16 bases between. The CDR3 protein is CATHRKTVTDTQYF. The CDR3 DNA follows: TGTGCCACCCACCGGAAGACGGTCACAGATACGCAGTATTTT.

In its sample, this clonotype was seen many times. The chain joins TRBV20-1 to TRBJ2-2, with TRBD2 identical over 13 bases. The V and J ends lost 0 bases and 8 bases, in that order; junction bases with no gene match: 9. The CDR3 totals 17 residues. The germline V gene encodes CDR1 DFQATT and CDR2 SNEGSKA (reference sequence). CDR3 coding DNA: TGCAGTGCTAGAGATCGGCAAACTAGCGGGAGGGAAGGGGAGCTGTTTTTT. Residues: CSARDRQTSGREGELFF.

This clonotype showed up many times. This chain joins TRBV5-1 and TRBJ1-4; 9 nucleotides match TRBD1. CDR1 is SGHRS, CDR2 YFSETQ, per germline. This CDR3 comprises 14 residues. V dropped 2 bases and J dropped 6; count of bases not matched to a gene: 2. This chain's CDR3 is CASSFTGGHEKLFF. The CDR3 region has the DNA TGCGCCAGCAGCTTTACAGGGGGCCATGAAAAACTGTTTTTT. The entire variable domain, with the rest obtained from reference TRBV5-1 and TRBJ1-4, is as follows: KAGVTQTPRYLIKTRGQQVTLSCSPISGHRSVSWYQQTPGQGLQFLFEYFSETQRNKGNFPGRFSGRQFSNSRSEMNVSTLELGDSALYLCASSFTGGHEKLFFGSGTQLSVL.

The chain employs TRBV29-1 and TRBJ2-7, with D possibly being TRBD1 (5 bases). The CDR3 spans 13 residues. CDR1 and CDR2 from the germline V gene are SQVTM and ANQGSEA. The V end was cut by 6 bases, the J end by 1 base, with 13 bases between. CDR3 protein: CSVSPTASYEQYF. As DNA, the CDR3 is TGCAGCGTCTCCCCGACAGCGTCCTACGAGCAGTACTTC.

This clonotype was counted at least ten times. This sequence joins TRBV10-2 and TRBJ2-2; 8 positions match TRBD2. The germline V gene encodes CDR1 WSHSY and CDR2 SAAADI. The CDR3 runs to 15 residues. Losses at the gene ends were 6 bases for V and 1 base for J; bases not matched to a gene: 4. The CDR3, as DNA: TGCGCCAGCAGACTAGCGGACTTGAACACCGGGGAGCTGTTTTTT. As protein: CASRLADLNTGELFF.

This clonotype was counted many times. J is TRBJ2-7 and V is TRBV12-5, with TRBD1 matching over 7 bases. The junction had 11 bases not matched to a gene; V was cut back by 1 base and J by 2 bases. CDR3 length equals 17 residues. Germline V gene sequence: CDR1 LGHNT, CDR2 FRNRAP. This chain's CDR3 is CASGLGAGTGETYEQYV. Written as DNA, the CDR3 is TGTGCTAGTGGTTTGGGTGCCGGCACAGGGGAGACCTACGAGCAGTACGTC.